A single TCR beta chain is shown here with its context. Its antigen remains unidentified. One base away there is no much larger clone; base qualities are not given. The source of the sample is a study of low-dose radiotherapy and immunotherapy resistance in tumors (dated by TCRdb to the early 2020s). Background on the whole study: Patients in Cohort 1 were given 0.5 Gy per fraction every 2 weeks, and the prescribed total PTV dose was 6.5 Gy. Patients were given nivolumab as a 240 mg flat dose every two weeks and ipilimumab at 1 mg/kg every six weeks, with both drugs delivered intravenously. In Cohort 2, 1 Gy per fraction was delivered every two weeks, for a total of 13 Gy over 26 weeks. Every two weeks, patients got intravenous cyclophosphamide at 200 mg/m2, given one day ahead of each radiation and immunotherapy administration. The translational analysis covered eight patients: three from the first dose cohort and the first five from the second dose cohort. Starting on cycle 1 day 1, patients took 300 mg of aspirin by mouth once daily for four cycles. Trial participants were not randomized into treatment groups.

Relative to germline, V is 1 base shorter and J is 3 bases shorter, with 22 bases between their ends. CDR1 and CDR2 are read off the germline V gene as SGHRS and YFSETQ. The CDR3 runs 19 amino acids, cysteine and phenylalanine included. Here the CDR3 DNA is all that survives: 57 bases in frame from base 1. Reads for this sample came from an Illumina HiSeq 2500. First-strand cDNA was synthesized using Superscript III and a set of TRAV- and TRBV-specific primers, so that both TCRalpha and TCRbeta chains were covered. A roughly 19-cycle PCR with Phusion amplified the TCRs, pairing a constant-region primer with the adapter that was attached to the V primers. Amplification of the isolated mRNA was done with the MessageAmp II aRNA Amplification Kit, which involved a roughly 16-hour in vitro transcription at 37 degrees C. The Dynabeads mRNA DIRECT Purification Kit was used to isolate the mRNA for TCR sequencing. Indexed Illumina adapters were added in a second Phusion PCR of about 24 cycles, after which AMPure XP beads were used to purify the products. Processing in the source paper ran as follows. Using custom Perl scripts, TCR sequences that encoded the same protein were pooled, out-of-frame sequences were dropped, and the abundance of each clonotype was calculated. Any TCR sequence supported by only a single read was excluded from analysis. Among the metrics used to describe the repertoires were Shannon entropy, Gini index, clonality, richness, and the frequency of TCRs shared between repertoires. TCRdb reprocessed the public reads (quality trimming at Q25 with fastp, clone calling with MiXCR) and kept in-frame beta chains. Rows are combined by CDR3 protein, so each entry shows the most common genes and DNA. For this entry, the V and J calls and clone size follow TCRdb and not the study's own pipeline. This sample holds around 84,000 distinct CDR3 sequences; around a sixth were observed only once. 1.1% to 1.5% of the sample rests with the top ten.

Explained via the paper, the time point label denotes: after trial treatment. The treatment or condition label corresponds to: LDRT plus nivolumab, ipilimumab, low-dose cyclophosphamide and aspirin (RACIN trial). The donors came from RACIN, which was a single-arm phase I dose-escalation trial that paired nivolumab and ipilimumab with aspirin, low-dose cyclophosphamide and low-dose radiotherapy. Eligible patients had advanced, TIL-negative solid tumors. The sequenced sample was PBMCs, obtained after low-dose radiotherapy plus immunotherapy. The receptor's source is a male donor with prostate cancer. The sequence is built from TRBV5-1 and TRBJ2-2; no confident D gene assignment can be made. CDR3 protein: CASSLLDTYGPLDTGELFF. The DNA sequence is TGCGCCAGCAGCTTGTTAGACACCTATGGACCTTTGGACACCGGGGAGCTGTTTTTT.